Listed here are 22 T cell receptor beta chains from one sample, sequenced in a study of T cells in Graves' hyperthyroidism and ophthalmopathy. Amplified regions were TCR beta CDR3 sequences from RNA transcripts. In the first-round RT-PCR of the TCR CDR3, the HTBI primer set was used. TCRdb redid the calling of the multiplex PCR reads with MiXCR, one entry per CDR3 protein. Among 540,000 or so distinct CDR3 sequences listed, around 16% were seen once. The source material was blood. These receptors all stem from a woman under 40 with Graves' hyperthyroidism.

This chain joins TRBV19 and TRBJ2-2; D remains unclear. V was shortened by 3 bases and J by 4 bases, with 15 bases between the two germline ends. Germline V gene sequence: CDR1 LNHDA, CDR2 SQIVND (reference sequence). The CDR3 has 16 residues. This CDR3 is CASSISPKGSTGELFF. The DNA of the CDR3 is TGTGCCAGTAGTATTTCTCCCAAAGGTAGCACCGGGGAGCTGTTTTTT.

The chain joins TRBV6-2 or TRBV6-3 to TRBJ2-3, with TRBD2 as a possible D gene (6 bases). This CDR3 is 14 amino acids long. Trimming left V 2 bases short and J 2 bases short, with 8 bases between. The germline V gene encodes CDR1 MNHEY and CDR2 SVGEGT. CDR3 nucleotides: TGTGCCAGCAGTTACCGCGGGGCCACAGATACGCAGTATTTT. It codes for CASSYRGATDTQYF.

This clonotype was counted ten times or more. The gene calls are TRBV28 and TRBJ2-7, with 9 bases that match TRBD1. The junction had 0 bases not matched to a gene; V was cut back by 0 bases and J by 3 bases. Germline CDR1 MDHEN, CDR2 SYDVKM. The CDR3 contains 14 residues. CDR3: CASSLWDRGYEQYF. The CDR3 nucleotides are TGTGCCAGCAGTTTATGGGACAGGGGCTACGAGCAGTACTTC.

In nucleotides, the CDR3 is TGCAGTGCTAGTGACGGGACAGGGGGATTTACCGGGGAGCTGTTTTTT. This sequence encodes CSASDGTGGFTGELFF. This rearrangement joins TRBV20-1 to TRBJ2-2; 11 bases align to TRBD1. The CDR3 runs to 16 residues. CDR1 is DFQATT, CDR2 SNEGSKA, per germline (reference sequence). J lost 5 bases, V lost 3 bases, and 8 bases had no gene match.

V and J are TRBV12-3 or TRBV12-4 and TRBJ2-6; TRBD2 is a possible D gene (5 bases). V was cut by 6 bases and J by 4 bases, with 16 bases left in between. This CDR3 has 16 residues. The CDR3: CASSSGGWSGANVLTF. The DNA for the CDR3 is TGTGCCAGCAGCTCCGGCGGGTGGTCCGGGGCCAACGTCCTGACTTTC.

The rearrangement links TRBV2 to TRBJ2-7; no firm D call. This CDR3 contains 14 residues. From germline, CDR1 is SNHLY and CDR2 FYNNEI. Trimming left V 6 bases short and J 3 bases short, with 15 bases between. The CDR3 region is CASSGAGVVYEQYF. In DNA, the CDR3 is TGTGCCAGCAGCGGTGCCGGAGTTGTCTACGAGCAGTACTTC.

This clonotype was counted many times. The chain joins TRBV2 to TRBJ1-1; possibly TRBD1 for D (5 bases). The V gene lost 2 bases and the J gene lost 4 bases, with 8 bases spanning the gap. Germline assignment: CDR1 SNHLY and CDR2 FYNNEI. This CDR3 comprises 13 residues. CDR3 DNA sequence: TGTGCCAGCAGTGAAACAAGGGGCACTGAAGCTTTCTTT. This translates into CASSETRGTEAFF.

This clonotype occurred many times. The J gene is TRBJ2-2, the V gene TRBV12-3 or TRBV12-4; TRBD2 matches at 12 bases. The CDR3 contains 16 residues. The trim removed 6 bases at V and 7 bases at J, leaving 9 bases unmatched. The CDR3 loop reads CASRPTSGRGIGELFF. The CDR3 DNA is TGTGCCAGCAGGCCGACTAGCGGGAGAGGTATCGGGGAGCTGTTTTTT.

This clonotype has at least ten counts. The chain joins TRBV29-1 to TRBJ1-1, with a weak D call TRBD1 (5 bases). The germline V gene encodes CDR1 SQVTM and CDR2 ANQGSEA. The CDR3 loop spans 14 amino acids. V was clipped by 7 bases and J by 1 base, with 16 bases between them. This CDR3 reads CSAGEGQANTEAFF. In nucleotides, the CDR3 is TGCAGCGCCGGAGAGGGGCAAGCGAACACTGAAGCTTTCTTT.

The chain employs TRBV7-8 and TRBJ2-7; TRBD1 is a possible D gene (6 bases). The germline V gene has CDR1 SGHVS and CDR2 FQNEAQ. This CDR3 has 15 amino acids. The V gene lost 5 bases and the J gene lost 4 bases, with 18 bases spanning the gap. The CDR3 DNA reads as TGTGCCAGCAGCAACAGGGATAGTGGAATATACGAGCAGTACTTC. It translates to CASSNRDSGIYEQYF.

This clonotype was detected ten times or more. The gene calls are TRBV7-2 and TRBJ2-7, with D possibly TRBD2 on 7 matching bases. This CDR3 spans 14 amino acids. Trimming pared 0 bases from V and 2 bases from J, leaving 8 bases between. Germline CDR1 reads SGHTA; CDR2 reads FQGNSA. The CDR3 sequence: CASSLARGPYEQYF. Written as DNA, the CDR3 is TGTGCCAGCAGCTTAGCGCGGGGGCCCTACGAGCAGTACTTC.

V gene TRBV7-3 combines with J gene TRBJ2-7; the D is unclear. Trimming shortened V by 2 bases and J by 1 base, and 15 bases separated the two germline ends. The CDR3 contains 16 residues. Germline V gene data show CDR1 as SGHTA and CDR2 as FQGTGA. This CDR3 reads CASSLANPAASYEQYF. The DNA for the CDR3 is TGTGCCAGCAGCTTAGCCAACCCGGCGGCTTCCTACGAGCAGTACTTC.

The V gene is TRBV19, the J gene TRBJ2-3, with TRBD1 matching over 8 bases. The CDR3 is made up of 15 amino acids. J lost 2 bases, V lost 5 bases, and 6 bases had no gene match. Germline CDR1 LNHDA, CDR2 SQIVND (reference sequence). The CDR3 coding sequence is TGTGCCAGTAGTCATCCGGGACAGGCCACAGATACGCAGTATTTT. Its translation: CASSHPGQATDTQYF.

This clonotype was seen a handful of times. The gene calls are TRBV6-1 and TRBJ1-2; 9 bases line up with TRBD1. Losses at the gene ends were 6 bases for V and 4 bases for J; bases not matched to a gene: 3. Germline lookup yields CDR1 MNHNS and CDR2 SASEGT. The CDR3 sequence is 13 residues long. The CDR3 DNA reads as TGTGCCAGCAGAACAGGGGGCGCCTATGGCTACACCTTC. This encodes CASRTGGAYGYTF.

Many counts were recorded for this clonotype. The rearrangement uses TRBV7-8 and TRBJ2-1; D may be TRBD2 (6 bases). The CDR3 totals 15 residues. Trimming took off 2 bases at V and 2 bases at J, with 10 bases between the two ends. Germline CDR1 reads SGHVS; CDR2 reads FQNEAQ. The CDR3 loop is CASSLQRAPYNEQFF. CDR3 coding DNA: TGTGCCAGCAGCTTACAGCGGGCCCCCTACAATGAGCAGTTCTTC.

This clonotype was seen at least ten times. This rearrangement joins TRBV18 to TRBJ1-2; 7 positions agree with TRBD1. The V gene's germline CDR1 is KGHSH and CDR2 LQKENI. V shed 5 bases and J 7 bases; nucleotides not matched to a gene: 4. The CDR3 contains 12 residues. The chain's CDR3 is CASSGTDGGYTF. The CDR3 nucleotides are TGTGCCAGCTCAGGGACAGATGGTGGCTACACCTTC.

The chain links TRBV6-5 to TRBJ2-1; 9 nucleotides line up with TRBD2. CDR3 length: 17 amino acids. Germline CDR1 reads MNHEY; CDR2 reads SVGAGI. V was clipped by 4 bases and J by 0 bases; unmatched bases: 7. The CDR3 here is CASSSPIAGDSYNEQFF. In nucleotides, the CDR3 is TGTGCCAGCAGTTCTCCGATAGCGGGAGACTCCTACAATGAGCAGTTCTTC.

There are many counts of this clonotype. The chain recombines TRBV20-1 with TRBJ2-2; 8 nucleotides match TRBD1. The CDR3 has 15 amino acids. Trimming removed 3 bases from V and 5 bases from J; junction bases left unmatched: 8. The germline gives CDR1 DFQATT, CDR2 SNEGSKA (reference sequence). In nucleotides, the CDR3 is TGCAGTGCTAGCCAACAGGGGGGTCGGACCGGGGAGCTGTTTTTT. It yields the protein CSASQQGGRTGELFF.

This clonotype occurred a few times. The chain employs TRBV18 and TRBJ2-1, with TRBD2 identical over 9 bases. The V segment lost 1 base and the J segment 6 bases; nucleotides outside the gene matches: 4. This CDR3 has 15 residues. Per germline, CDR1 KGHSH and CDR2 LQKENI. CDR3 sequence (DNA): TGTGCCAGCTCACCACGGGCGGGAGGGTTCAATGAGCAGTTCTTC. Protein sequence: CASSPRAGGFNEQFF.

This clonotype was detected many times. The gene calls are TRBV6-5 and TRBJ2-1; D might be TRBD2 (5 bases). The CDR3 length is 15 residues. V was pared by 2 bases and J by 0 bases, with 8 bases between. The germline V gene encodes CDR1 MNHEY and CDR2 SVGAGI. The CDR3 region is CASSYQRSSYNEQFF. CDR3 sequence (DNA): TGTGCCAGCAGTTACCAGCGGAGCTCCTACAATGAGCAGTTCTTC.

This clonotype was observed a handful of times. As DNA, the CDR3 is TGCAGCGTTGTTAAACTAGCGGGTCAGTTCTTC. Translating it yields CSVVKLAGQFF. The chain joins TRBV29-1 to TRBJ2-1; 9 bases are a match to TRBD2. The germline gives CDR1 SQVTM, CDR2 ANQGSEA. Trimming at V came to 4 bases and at J to 13 bases, leaving 5 bases not matched to a gene. The CDR3 covers 11 residues.

This CDR3 reads CASSHKDYGYTF. The DNA for the CDR3 is TGTGCCAGCAGCCATAAGGACTATGGCTACACCTTC. This chain connects TRBV28 to TRBJ1-2, with unresolved D. Trimming left V 6 bases short and J 3 bases short, with 8 bases between. This CDR3 spans 12 amino acids. The germline V gene encodes CDR1 MDHEN and CDR2 SYDVKM.